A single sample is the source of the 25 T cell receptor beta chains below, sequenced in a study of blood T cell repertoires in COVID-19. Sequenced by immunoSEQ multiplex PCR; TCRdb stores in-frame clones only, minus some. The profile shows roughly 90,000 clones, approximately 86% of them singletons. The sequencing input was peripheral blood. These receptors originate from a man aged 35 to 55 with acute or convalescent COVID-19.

CDR3 loop: CASSILQGSNYGYTF. The CDR3 nucleotides read TGTGCCAGTAGTATACTACAGGGGTCTAACTATGGCTACACCTTC. This chain joins TRBV19 and TRBJ1-2; 7 bases fit TRBD1. J was trimmed by 0 bases and V by 2 bases; bases with no gene match: 3. From germline, CDR1 is LNHDA and CDR2 SQIVND (reference sequence). The CDR3 loop spans 15 amino acids.

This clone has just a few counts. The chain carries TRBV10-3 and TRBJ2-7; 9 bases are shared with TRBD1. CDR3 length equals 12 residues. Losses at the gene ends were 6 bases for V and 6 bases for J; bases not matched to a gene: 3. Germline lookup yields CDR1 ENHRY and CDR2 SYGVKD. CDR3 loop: CAIRTGGSEQYF. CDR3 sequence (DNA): TGTGCCATCAGAACAGGGGGCAGCGAGCAGTACTTC.

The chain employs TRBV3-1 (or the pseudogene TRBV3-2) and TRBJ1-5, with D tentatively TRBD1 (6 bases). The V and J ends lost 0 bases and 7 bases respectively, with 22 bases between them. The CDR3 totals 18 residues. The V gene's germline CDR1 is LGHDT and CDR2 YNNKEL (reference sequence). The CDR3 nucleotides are TGTGCCAGCAGCCAAGATTTCGGGGACGGGGGGCAGGGACAGCCCCAGCATTTT. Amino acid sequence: CASSQDFGDGGQGQPQHF.

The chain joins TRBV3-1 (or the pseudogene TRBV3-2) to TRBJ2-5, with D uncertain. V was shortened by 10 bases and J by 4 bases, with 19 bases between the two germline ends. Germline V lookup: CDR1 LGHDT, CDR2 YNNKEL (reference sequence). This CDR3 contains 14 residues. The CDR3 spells CANSLDSTLETQYF. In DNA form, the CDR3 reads TGTGCCAACAGTCTCGACTCAACCTTAGAGACCCAGTACTTC.

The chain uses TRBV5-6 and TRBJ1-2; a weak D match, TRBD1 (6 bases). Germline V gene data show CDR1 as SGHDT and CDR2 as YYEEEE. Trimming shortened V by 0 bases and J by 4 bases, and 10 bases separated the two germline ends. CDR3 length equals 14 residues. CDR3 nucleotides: TGTGCCAGCAGCTTGGCCGGGACATCCTATGGCTACACCTTC. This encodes CASSLAGTSYGYTF.

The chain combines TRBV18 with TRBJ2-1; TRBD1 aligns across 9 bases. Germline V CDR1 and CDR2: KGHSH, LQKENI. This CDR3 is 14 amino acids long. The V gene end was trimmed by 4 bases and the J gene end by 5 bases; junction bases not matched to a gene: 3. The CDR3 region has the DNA TGTGCCAGCTCACGAGGGACAGGGAACAATGAGCAGTTCTTC. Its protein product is CASSRGTGNNEQFF.

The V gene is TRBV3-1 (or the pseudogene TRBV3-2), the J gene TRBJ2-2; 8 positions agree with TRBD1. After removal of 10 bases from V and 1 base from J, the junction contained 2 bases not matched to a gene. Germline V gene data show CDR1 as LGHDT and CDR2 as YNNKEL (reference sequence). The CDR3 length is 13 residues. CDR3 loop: CATGTGNTGELFF. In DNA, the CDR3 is TGTGCCACCGGGACAGGGAACACCGGGGAGCTGTTTTTT.

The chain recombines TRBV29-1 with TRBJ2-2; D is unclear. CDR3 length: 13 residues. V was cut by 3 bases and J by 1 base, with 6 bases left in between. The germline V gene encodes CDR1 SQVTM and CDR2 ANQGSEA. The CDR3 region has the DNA TGCAGCGTTGACGGTCGGAACACCGGGGAGCTGTTTTTT. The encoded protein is CSVDGRNTGELFF.

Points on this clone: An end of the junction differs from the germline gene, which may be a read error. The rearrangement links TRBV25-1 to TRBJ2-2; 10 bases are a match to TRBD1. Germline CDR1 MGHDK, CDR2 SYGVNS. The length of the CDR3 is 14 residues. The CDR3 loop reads CASGGQGNIGELFF. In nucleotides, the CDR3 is TGTGCCAGCGGGGGACAGGGGAACATCGGGGAGCTGTTTTTT.

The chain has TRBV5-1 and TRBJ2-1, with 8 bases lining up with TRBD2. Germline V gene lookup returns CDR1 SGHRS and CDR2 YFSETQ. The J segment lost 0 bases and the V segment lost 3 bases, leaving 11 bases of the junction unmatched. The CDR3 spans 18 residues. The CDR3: CASSSGLAILSSYNEQFF. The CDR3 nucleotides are TGCGCCAGCAGCTCAGGACTAGCCATTCTCAGCTCCTACAATGAGCAGTTCTTC.

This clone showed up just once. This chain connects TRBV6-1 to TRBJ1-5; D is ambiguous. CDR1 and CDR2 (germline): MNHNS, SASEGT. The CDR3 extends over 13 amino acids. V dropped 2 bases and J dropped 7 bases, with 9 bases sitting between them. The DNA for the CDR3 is TGTGCCAGCAGTGAATTAGTTTGGCAGCCCCAGCATTTT. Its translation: CASSELVWQPQHF.

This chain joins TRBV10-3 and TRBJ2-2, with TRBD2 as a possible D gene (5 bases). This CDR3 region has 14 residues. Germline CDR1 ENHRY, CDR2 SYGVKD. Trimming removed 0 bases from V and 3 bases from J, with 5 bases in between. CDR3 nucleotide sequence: TGTGCCATCAGTGAGTCCGGGGACACCGGGGAGCTGTTTTTT. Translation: CAISESGDTGELFF.

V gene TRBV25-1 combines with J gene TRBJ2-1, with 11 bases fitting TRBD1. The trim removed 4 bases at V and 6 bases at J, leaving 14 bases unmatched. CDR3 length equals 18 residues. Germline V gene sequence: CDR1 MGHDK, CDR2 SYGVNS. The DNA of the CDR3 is TGTGCCAGCAGTGTCCCCACCGGGGGGACAGGGGGGAGCAATGAGCAGTTCTTC. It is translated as CASSVPTGGTGGSNEQFF. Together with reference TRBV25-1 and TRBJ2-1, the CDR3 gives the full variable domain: EADIYQTPRYLVIGTGKKITLECSQTMGHDKMYWYQQDPGMELHLIHYSYGVNSTEKGDLSSESTVSRIRTEHFPLTLESARPSHTSQYLCASSVPTGGTGGSNEQFFGPGTRLTVL.

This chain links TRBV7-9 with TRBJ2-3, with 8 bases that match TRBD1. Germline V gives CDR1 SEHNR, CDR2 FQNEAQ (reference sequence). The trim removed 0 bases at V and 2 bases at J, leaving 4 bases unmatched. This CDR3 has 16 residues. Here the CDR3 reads CASSLADRGDTDTQYF. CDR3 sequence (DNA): TGTGCCAGCAGCTTAGCTGACAGGGGAGACACAGATACGCAGTATTTT.

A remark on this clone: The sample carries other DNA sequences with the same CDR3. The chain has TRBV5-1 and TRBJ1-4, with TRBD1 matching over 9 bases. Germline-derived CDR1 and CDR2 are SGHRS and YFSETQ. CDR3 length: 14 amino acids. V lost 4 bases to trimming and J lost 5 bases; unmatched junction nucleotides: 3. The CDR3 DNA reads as TGCGCCAGCAGCACCGGGACAGGGAATGAAAAACTGTTTTTT. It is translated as CASSTGTGNEKLFF.

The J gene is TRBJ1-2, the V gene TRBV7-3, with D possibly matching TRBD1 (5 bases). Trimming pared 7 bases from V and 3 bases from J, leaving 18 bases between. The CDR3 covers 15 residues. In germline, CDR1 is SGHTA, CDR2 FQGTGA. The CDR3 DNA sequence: TGTGCCAGCACCCCACGGGAGGAGGGGTACTATGGCTACACCTTC. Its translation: CASTPREEGYYGYTF.

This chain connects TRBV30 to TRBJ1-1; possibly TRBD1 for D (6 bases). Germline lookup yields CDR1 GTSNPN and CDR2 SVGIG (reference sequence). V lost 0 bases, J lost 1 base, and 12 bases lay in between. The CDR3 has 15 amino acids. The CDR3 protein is CAWSVLGARNTEAFF. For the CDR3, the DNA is TGTGCCTGGAGTGTACTGGGGGCTCGGAACACTGAAGCTTTCTTT.

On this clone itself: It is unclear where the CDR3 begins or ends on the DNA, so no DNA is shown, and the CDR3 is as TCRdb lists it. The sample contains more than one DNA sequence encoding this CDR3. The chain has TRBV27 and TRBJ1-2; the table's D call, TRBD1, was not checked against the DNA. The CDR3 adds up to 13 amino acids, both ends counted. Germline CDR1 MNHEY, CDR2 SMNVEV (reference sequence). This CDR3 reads CASSSSTGGGYTF.

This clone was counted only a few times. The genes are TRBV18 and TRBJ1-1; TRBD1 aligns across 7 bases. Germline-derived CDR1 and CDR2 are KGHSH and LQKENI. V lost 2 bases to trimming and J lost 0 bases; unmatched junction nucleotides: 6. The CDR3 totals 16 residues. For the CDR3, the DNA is TGTGCCAGCTCACCAAGGGGGCCGAACATGAACACTGAAGCTTTCTTT. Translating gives CASSPRGPNMNTEAFF.

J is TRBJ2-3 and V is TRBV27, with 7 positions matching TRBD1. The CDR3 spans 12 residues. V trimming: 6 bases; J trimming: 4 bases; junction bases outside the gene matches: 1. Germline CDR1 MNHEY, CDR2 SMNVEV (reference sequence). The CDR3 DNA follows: TGTGCCAGCAGGGGGACAGCAGATACGCAGTATTTT. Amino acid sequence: CASRGTADTQYF.

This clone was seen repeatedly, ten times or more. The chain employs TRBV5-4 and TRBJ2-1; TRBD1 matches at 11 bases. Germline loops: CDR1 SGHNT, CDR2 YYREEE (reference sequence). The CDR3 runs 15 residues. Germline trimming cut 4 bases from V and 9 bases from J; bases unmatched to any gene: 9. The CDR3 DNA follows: TGTGCCAGCAGCCCCCGGGACAGGGGGAAGGGTGAGCAGTTCTTC. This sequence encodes CASSPRDRGKGEQFF.

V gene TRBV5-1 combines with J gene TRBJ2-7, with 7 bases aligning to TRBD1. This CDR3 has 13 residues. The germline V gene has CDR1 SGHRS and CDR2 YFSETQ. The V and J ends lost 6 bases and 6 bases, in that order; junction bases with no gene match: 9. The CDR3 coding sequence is TGCGCCAGCAACCGAGACAGGGAATCCGAGCAGTACTTC. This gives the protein CASNRDRESEQYF.

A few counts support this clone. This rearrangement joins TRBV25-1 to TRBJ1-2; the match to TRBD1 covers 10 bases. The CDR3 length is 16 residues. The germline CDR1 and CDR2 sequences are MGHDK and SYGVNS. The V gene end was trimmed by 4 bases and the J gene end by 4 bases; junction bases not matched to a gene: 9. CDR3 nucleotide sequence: TGTGCCAGCAGTGCCCCGGGACAGGGGTGGATCTATGGCTACACCTTC. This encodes CASSAPGQGWIYGYTF.

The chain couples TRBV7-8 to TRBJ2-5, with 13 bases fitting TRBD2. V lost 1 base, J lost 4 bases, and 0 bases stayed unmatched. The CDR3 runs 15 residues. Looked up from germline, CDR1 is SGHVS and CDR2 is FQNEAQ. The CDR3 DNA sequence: TGTGCCAGCAGCTTAGGGACTAGCGGGGGAGAGACCCAGTACTTC. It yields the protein CASSLGTSGGETQYF.

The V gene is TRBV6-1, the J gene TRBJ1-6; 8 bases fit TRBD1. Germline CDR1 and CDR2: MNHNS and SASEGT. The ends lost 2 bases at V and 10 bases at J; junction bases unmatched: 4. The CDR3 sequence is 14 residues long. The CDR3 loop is CASSEIRGQSPLHF. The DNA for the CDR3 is TGTGCCAGCAGTGAAATCAGGGGGCAATCACCCCTCCACTTT.